The next 30 T cell receptor beta chains were all read from a single sample in a study of blood T cells in healthy people across ages. With a J-beta primer mix and a sample-barcoded 5' primer, a second PCR ran about 7 to 12 cycles. TCRdb re-derived calls from the 5' RACE reads in MiXCR, one entry per CDR3 protein. The data hold some 1.4 million distinct CDR3 sequences, with 35% to 45% observed a single time. The sequenced material came from blood. The receptor set was obtained from a woman aged 18-29 years in good health.

The V gene is TRBV12-3 or TRBV12-4, the J gene TRBJ2-3; the D gene could be TRBD1 or TRBD2 (6 bases each). The germline V and J ends were trimmed by 6 bases and 15 bases, with 28 bases remaining between them. This CDR3 comprises 15 residues. The CDR3 spells CASSPWGASTDMQYF. The CDR3 DNA reads TGTGCCAGCAGCCCCTGGGGGGCTAGCACAGATATGCAATATTTT.

This clonotype was observed a few times. CDR3 protein: CASSFGLAGGLGDTQYF. The DNA for the CDR3 is TGTGCCAGCAGTTTCGGTCTAGCGGGAGGGCTTGGAGATACGCAGTATTTT. This rearrangement joins TRBV12-3 or TRBV12-4 to TRBJ2-3, with TRBD2 identical over 12 bases. This CDR3 region has 17 residues. V gave up 3 bases and J gave up 5 bases; unmatched junction bases: 9.

The chain links TRBV13 to TRBJ2-3; 9 nucleotides align to TRBD2. The CDR3 runs 16 residues. The V gene end was trimmed by 0 bases and the J gene end by 5 bases; junction bases not matched to a gene: 6. From germline, CDR1 is PRHDT and CDR2 FYEKMQ (reference sequence). The CDR3 DNA reads TGTGCCAGCAGCTTAGGCCGGCTAGCGGGGAGAGATACGCAGTATTTT. It translates to CASSLGRLAGRDTQYF.

This chain links TRBV20-1 with TRBJ2-7; TRBD1 might be the D (5 bases). CDR3 size: 12 residues. CDR1 and CDR2 (germline): DFQATT, SNEGSKA (reference sequence). V lost 3 bases to trimming and J lost 6 bases, with 12 bases between them. The CDR3 nucleotides read TGCAGTGCTAGTTTGGGGCGCGGCGAGCAGTACTTC. Translation: CSASLGRGEQYF.

There are a few counts of this clonotype. V is TRBV6-6 and J is TRBJ1-1, with 8 bases fitting TRBD1. Germline-derived CDR1 and CDR2 are MNHNY and SVGAGI (reference sequence). This CDR3 is built from 13 residues. With V trimmed by 11 bases and J by 2 bases, 7 bases remained unmatched. The CDR3 sequence: CAVGTGRNTEAFF. Written as DNA, the CDR3 is TGTGCCGTCGGGACAGGCCGTAACACTGAAGCTTTCTTT.

CDR3 protein: CASSLEFLAEIQETQYF. The CDR3 DNA sequence: TGTGCCAGCAGCTTAGAATTTTTGGCGGAGATTCAAGAGACCCAGTACTTC. The chain links TRBV7-8 to TRBJ2-5, with D uncertain. Trimming pared 1 base from V and 2 bases from J, leaving 17 bases between. The germline CDR1 and CDR2 sequences are SGHVS and FQNEAQ. CDR3 length: 17 amino acids.

For the CDR3, the DNA is TGCGCCAGCAGCTTGGCTCTAGCGGGAGGGCTGATGGAGACCCAGTACTTC. Amino acid sequence: CASSLALAGGLMETQYF. The J gene is TRBJ2-5, the V gene TRBV5-1; 12 bases match TRBD2. The CDR3 runs to 17 residues. With 0 bases clipped from V and 5 bases from J, the junction kept 8 bases outside the gene matches. In germline, CDR1 is SGHRS, CDR2 YFSETQ.

There are a few counts of this clonotype. CDR3 region: CAWDRGRNQPQHF. In DNA form, the CDR3 reads TGTGCCTGGGACAGGGGTCGGAATCAGCCCCAGCATTTT. The genes are TRBV30 and TRBJ1-5, with 8 bases aligning to TRBD1. The CDR3 is 13 residues long. Trimming removed 5 bases from V and 4 bases from J; junction bases left unmatched: 4. Germline CDR1 GTSNPN, CDR2 SVGIG (reference sequence).

The rearrangement uses TRBV10-3 and TRBJ1-2; TRBD1 is a possible D gene (6 bases). Germline V gene sequence: CDR1 ENHRY, CDR2 SYGVKD. Trimming took 4 bases from V and 12 from J, leaving 21 bases between them. This CDR3 spans 14 amino acids. CDR3 DNA: TGTGCCATCAGTGGCGGAGGGGGTTCGCAACTGCACACCTTC. Translating gives CAISGGGGSQLHTF.

The gene calls are TRBV3-1 and TRBJ2-5; D assignment may be TRBD1 or TRBD2 (6 bases each). Trimming cost V 4 bases and J 5 bases, with 17 bases left between them. In germline, CDR1 is LGHDT, CDR2 YNNKEL (reference sequence). This CDR3 has 15 residues. The CDR3 DNA is TGTGCCAGCAGCCCCCGGGTGACAGGAGGGGAGACCCAGTACTTC. Translated: CASSPRVTGGETQYF.

This clonotype appeared once. The chain carries TRBV14 and TRBJ1-6; TRBD1 aligns across 9 bases. With V trimmed by 6 bases and J by 10 bases, 4 bases remained unmatched. CDR1 is SGHDN, CDR2 FVKESK, per germline. The CDR3 has 13 residues. CDR3 bases: TGTGCCAGCAGAGGGACAGGGTCGTCACCCCTCCACTTT. It codes for CASRGTGSSPLHF.

This clonotype was recorded a few times. The chain recombines TRBV5-1 with TRBJ1-2; 7 bases are a match to TRBD1. The CDR3 is 16 amino acids. Germline-derived CDR1 and CDR2 are SGHRS and YFSETQ. The V and J ends lost 0 bases and 4 bases, in that order; junction bases with no gene match: 9. The DNA for the CDR3 is TGCGCCAGCAGCTTGGCCAGGGACAGAAAGACCTATGGCTACACCTTC. Translated, it gives CASSLARDRKTYGYTF. Combining the CDR3 with reference TRBV5-1 and TRBJ1-2 gives the whole variable domain KAGVTQTPRYLIKTRGQQVTLSCSPISGHRSVSWYQQTPGQGLQFLFEYFSETQRNKGNFPGRFSGRQFSNSRSEMNVSTLELGDSALYLCASSLARDRKTYGYTFGSGTRLTVV.

The genes are TRBV20-1 and TRBJ2-5; no clear D gene. The end of the DNA aligns better with TRBJ2-7, so the J call may be wrong. Germline CDR1 is DFQATT and CDR2 is SNEGSKA (reference sequence). The length of the CDR3 is 14 residues. The CDR3, as DNA: TGCAGTGCTCCTCGGATGTACGGAACCTACGAGCAGTACTTC. This encodes CSAPRMYGTYEQYF.

In its sample, this clonotype was seen a few times. The chain combines TRBV4-1 with TRBJ2-1; D may be TRBD2 (6 bases). CDR1 and CDR2 (germline): MGHRA, YSYEKL. The V end lost 6 bases, the J end lost 4 bases, and 10 bases lay between the germline ends. The CDR3 is 13 residues long. This CDR3 is CASREGGYNEQFF. In nucleotides, the CDR3 is TGCGCCAGCAGGGAGGGAGGTTACAATGAGCAGTTCTTC.

This clonotype showed up just a few times. The chain recombines TRBV20-1 with TRBJ2-5; 8 positions match TRBD2. The end of the DNA fits TRBJ2-7 better, so the J call may be wrong. Per the germline V gene, CDR1 is DFQATT and CDR2 is SNEGSKA (reference sequence). The CDR3 sequence is 15 residues long. DNA for the CDR3: TGCAGTGCTAGAGATGGCGCTAGCGGGTGGAGCGAGCAGTACTTC. Translated, it gives CSARDGASGWSEQYF.

This clonotype was counted a few times. V usage is TRBV28 and J usage is TRBJ2-7; D ambiguous. CDR3 length equals 12 residues. V dropped 4 bases and J dropped 5 bases, with 9 bases sitting between them. Per germline, CDR1 MDHEN and CDR2 SYDVKM. The CDR3 region is CASSSGPNEQYF. The CDR3, as DNA: TGTGCCAGCAGTTCAGGCCCGAACGAGCAGTACTTC.

This clonotype was seen at least ten times. The chain recombines TRBV6-6 with TRBJ2-5, with TRBD2 identical over 8 bases. J gave up 4 bases and V 2 bases, and 9 bases lay outside the gene matches. This CDR3 is built from 16 residues. The germline gives CDR1 MNHNY, CDR2 SVGAGI (reference sequence). The CDR3, as DNA: TGTGCCAGCAGTTACCCCCGGGAGGGCGGGGTAGAGACCCAGTACTTC. The encoded protein is CASSYPREGGVETQYF.

The CDR3 here is CASSLLEYEQYF. CDR3 in DNA: TGTGCCAGCAGTTTACTAGAGTATGAGCAGTACTTC. The chain uses TRBV28 and TRBJ2-5; unclear D gene. Looked up from germline, CDR1 is MDHEN and CDR2 is SYDVKM. The CDR3 sequence is 12 residues long. The V end was cut by 2 bases, the J end by 11 bases, with 12 bases between.

The V call is TRBV6-6, the J call TRBJ1-5; D remains ambiguous. The CDR3 extends over 15 amino acids. Germline lookup yields CDR1 MNHNY and CDR2 SVGAGI (reference sequence). Trimming cost V 0 bases and J 4 bases, with 10 bases left between them. The CDR3 DNA reads TGTGCCAGCAGTTACTCCGGAGTCGAGAATCAGCCCCAGCATTTT. Protein: CASSYSGVENQPQHF.

The chain joins TRBV21-1 to TRBJ2-7; whether TRBD2, the table's D call, matches the DNA was not checked. TRBV21-1 is a listed pseudogene. The CDR3 contains 18 residues. For the CDR3, the DNA is TGTGCCAGCAGCACTCGAGGACCGGGACTAGCGAAGCCCTACGAGCAGTACTTC. Its protein is CASSTRGPGLAKPYEQYF.

V gene TRBV5-1 combines with J gene TRBJ2-3, with D possibly matching TRBD2 (6 bases). V was clipped by 0 bases and J by 4 bases, with 12 bases between them. The germline gives CDR1 SGHRS, CDR2 YFSETQ. There are 15 residues in the CDR3. The CDR3 loop is CASSLVSGDSDTQYF. Here the CDR3 DNA reads TGCGCCAGCAGCTTGGTTTCGGGAGACTCAGATACGCAGTATTTT. The complete variable domain, with remaining parts taken from reference TRBV5-1 and TRBJ2-3, reads KAGVTQTPRYLIKTRGQQVTLSCSPISGHRSVSWYQQTPGQGLQFLFEYFSETQRNKGNFPGRFSGRQFSNSRSEMNVSTLELGDSALYLCASSLVSGDSDTQYFGPGTRLTVL.

This chain connects TRBV28 to TRBJ1-1; unclear D gene. The V end lost 6 bases, the J end lost 4 bases, and 9 bases lay between the germline ends. Germline CDR1 is MDHEN and CDR2 is SYDVKM. The CDR3 extends over 12 amino acids. The CDR3 region is CASRATITEAFF. The DNA for the CDR3 is TGTGCCAGCAGAGCCACTATCACTGAAGCTTTCTTT.

V and J are TRBV5-1 and TRBJ2-7; 9 bases align to TRBD2. The last part of the DNA fits TRBJ2-5 better; the J call may be wrong. The CDR3 consists of 16 residues. Germline V gene lookup returns CDR1 SGHRS and CDR2 YFSETQ. In nucleotides, the CDR3 is TGCGCCAGCAGCTTGGCGTCGCGGGGGGGCTCCGAGACCCAGTACTTC. Its protein is CASSLASRGGSETQYF.

This clonotype came up a few times. V is TRBV6-5 and J is TRBJ2-1, with 13 nucleotides matching TRBD2. Germline V gene lookup returns CDR1 MNHEY and CDR2 SVGAGI. Losses at the gene ends were 4 bases for V and 2 bases for J; bases not matched to a gene: 5. There are 17 residues in the CDR3. The CDR3, as DNA: TGTGCCAGCAGTTTCCGGACTAGCGGGGGCCCCTACAATGAGCAGTTCTTC. Protein sequence: CASSFRTSGGPYNEQFF.

V and J are TRBV9 and TRBJ2-2; D is unresolved. V was trimmed by 3 bases and J by 2 bases, leaving 5 bases between them. This CDR3 has 13 residues. From germline, CDR1 is SGDLS and CDR2 YYNGEE. The chain's CDR3 is CASSAINTGELFF. The CDR3 nucleotides read TGTGCCAGCAGCGCGATAAACACCGGGGAGCTGTTTTTT.

This clonotype was seen a few times. The rearrangement joins TRBV11-2 to TRBJ2-5; 7 positions agree with TRBD2. The CDR3 has 17 residues. The V and J ends lost 7 bases and 0 bases, in that order; junction bases with no gene match: 14. Germline lookup yields CDR1 SGHAT and CDR2 FQNNGV. CDR3 sequence reads: CASTLSLASGYQETQYF. CDR3 nucleotides: TGTGCCAGCACCTTGTCCTTGGCTAGCGGATACCAAGAGACCCAGTACTTC. Combining the CDR3 with reference TRBV11-2 and TRBJ2-5 gives the whole variable domain EAGVAQSPRYKIIEKRQSVAFWCNPISGHATLYWYQQILGQGPKLLIQFQNNGVVDDSQLPKDRFSAERLKGVDSTLKIQPAKLEDSAVYLCASTLSLASGYQETQYFGPGTRLLVL.

The chain employs TRBV12-3 or TRBV12-4 and TRBJ2-2; D gene ambiguous. Trimming took off 6 bases at V and 1 base at J, with 9 bases between the two ends. This CDR3 has 14 amino acids. The CDR3 region is CASRGGKNTGELFF. The DNA for the CDR3 is TGTGCCAGCAGGGGCGGCAAGAACACCGGGGAGCTGTTTTTT.

This clonotype was detected a few times. The CDR3 here is CATSRDGTVNSPLHF. The CDR3 DNA reads TGTGCCACCAGCAGAGATGGGACGGTAAATTCACCCCTCCACTTT. The J gene is TRBJ1-6, the V gene TRBV15, with a tentative D call TRBD1 (5 bases). V was shortened by 0 bases and J by 7 bases, with 10 bases between the two germline ends. This CDR3 is built from 15 residues. The germline gives CDR1 LNHNV, CDR2 YYDKDF (reference sequence).

The V and J genes are TRBV5-1 and TRBJ2-5; TRBD2 is a possible D gene (6 bases). Germline CDR1 and CDR2: SGHRS and YFSETQ. V was clipped by 1 base and J by 0 bases, with 13 bases between them. The CDR3 is 16 residues long. In nucleotides, the CDR3 is TGCGCCAGCAGCTTGTCGCCTAGCGTGTACCAAGAGACCCAGTACTTC. This sequence encodes CASSLSPSVYQETQYF.

The chain combines TRBV7-6 with TRBJ2-1; D uncertain. The ends were cut back, 3 bases at V and 2 bases at J, with 20 bases in the middle. This CDR3 spans 18 amino acids. Germline values: CDR1 SGHVS, CDR2 FNYEAQ. CDR3 loop: CASSLPPPGLATYNEQFF. CDR3 sequence (DNA): TGTGCCAGCAGCTTGCCCCCACCCGGGCTTGCTACCTACAATGAGCAGTTCTTC.